This T cell receptor beta chain came from a study of shared clonotypes between healthy human individuals. Study-wide results and limits: Read depth was anticipated to influence clonotype sharing among donors.

Clones were read by immunoSEQ multiplex PCR, and TCRdb kept only the in-frame ones, dropping some. This repertoire shows about 2 million clones, approximately 94% found once; its top ten account for 1.1%. In the naive CD8 group, cells lacked CD45RO and were positively selected for CCR7, so terminally differentiated effector memory CD45RA+ cells were left out. V was pared by 6 bases and J by 3 bases, with 11 bases between. This CDR3 spans 14 amino acids. Germline CDR1 is MNHEY and CDR2 is SMNVEV (reference sequence). Concerning this clone: The antigen is undetermined.

The sequencing input was naive CD8+ T cells sorted from blood. The origin of this receptor is a man younger than 35 in good health. The V call is TRBV27, the J call TRBJ2-2; no clear D gene. The DNA of the CDR3 is TGTGCCAGCAGCCCAGAGGCGGACACCGGGGAGCTGTTTTTT. Its translation: CASSPEADTGELFF.